Described below is a single TCR beta chain sequence and its context. The target antigen is unknown. It was RNA transcripts that yielded the amplified TCR beta CDR3 regions. HTBI primers were employed in a first-round RT-PCR of the TCR CDR3. MiXCR was run by TCRdb on the multiplex PCR reads, yielding one entry per CDR3 protein. Among approximately 600,000 distinct CDR3 sequences listed, 15% to 20% were seen once. The V gene lost 6 bases and the J gene lost 5 bases, with 16 bases spanning the gap. The germline gives CDR1 SGHTA, CDR2 FQGNSA. The CDR3 length is 14 residues. Diagnoses used clinical symptoms, serum thyroxine and TRAb, thyroid ultrasound and orbital computed tomography. This sample is part of a study of T cells in Graves' hyperthyroidism and ophthalmopathy. Study-level results: Most expanded thyroid clonotypes above 0.001 recurred in blood. A median 6.5 months before onset, the model predicted ophthalmopathy.

This TCR was sampled from a woman aged 25 to 39 with Graves' hyperthyroidism. The chain joins TRBV7-2 to TRBJ2-5, with D maybe TRBD2 (6 bases). The sample comprised blood. CDR3 loop: CASSLRGTTETQYF. The CDR3 DNA sequence: TGTGCCAGCAGTTTACGGGGGACCACCGAGACCCAGTACTTC.